This T cell receptor beta chain was profiled in a study of T-cell memory formation after mild COVID-19. There are 14 residues in the CDR3. Germline V gene sequence: CDR1 SGHRS, CDR2 YFSETQ. With 2 bases removed from V and 1 base from J, the gap between germline ends came to 10 bases. TCRdb itself ran the 5' RACE reads through MiXCR, one entry per CDR3 protein. The table shows 150,000 or so distinct CDR3 sequences, with roughly 14% occurring only once. Sequencing used PBMCs or a T cell subset sorted from them (not recorded which). The chain recombines TRBV5-1 with TRBJ2-7; D is perhaps TRBD1 (5 bases). The TCR sequence derives from an adult woman who had mild COVID-19 (a few samples of this study predate the infection). Cell type and time point are not known. The CDR3 protein is CASSFADTSYEQYF. CDR3 in DNA: TGCGCCAGCAGCTTTGCGGACACATCCTACGAGCAGTACTTC.